A single sample gave rise to the 25 T cell receptor beta chains below, sequenced in a study of control samples from healthy donors and cancer patients. The table came from immunoSEQ multiplex PCR; TCRdb's copy has only in-frame clones and leaves some out. The sample gives 110,000 to 150,000 clones, 80% to 90% of which show up once; roughly 10% is in the top ten. Sequencing was performed on blood. The origin of the receptors is a young woman in good health.

This clone has only a few counts. V usage is TRBV6-5 and J usage is TRBJ2-2; TRBD1 matches 8 bases. The CDR3 has 15 amino acids. CDR1 is MNHEY and CDR2 is SVGAGI in the germline V gene. Unmatched junction bases numbered 6, after V lost 5 bases and J lost 4 bases. CDR3 in amino acids: CASSQTTGGTGELFF. CDR3 bases: TGTGCCAGCAGTCAAACAACAGGGGGCACCGGGGAGCTGTTTTTT.

The V and J genes are TRBV6-4 and TRBJ2-1; 10 bases align to TRBD2. V shed 0 bases, J shed 4 bases, and the junction held 12 bases outside the gene matches. The germline V gene encodes CDR1 MRHNA and CDR2 SNTAGT. The CDR3 is 19 residues long. In DNA, the CDR3 is TGTGCCAGCAGTGACTCTGCGCTAGCGGGAGCCAGGGGGTACAATGAGCAGTTCTTC. Its protein is CASSDSALAGARGYNEQFF.

CDR3 sequence (DNA): TGTGCCAGCAGCTTAGTGGGACGGTCCTACGAGCAGTACTTC. It codes for CASSLVGRSYEQYF. The rearrangement uses TRBV11-2 and TRBJ2-7; the D gene could be TRBD1 or TRBD2 (5 bases each). Germline V lookup: CDR1 SGHAT, CDR2 FQNNGV. The CDR3 length is 14 residues. V lost 1 base and J lost 1, with 8 bases in between. The variable domain in full, completed from reference TRBV11-2 and TRBJ2-7, reads EAGVAQSPRYKIIEKRQSVAFWCNPISGHATLYWYQQILGQGPKLLIQFQNNGVVDDSQLPKDRFSAERLKGVDSTLKIQPAKLEDSAVYLCASSLVGRSYEQYFGPGTRLTVT.

This rearrangement joins TRBV5-1 to TRBJ2-7, with D hard to call. Between the trimmed V and J ends, which lost 0 bases and 0 bases, there was a span of 16 bases. Germline V gives CDR1 SGHRS, CDR2 YFSETQ. This CDR3 comprises 17 residues. The CDR3 coding sequence is TGCGCCAGCAGCTTGGATGTCGCTAGTCTCAGCTCCTACGAGCAGTACTTC. The encoded protein is CASSLDVASLSSYEQYF.

This clone came up once. This rearrangement joins TRBV7-2 to TRBJ2-3; no definite D call. This CDR3 has 12 residues. Germline assignment: CDR1 SGHTA and CDR2 FQGNSA. The V and J ends lost 2 bases and 6 bases respectively, with 6 bases between them. CDR3 in amino acids: CASSLSPDTQYF. For the CDR3, the DNA is TGTGCCAGCAGCTTAAGCCCCGATACGCAGTATTTT.

This clone was seen only a few times. The rearrangement joins TRBV23-1 to TRBJ1-2; the match to TRBD1 covers 7 bases. TRBV23-1 is treated as an ORF (open reading frame) with a function not yet certain. V shed 2 bases, J shed 4 bases, and the junction held 16 bases outside the gene matches. The CDR3 spans 18 residues. CDR3 sequence reads: CASSQPTGNRGASYGYTF. The CDR3 bases are TGCGCCAGCAGTCAACCCACGGGGAACAGGGGAGCGAGCTATGGCTACACCTTC.

The chain joins TRBV7-9 to TRBJ2-7; D may correspond to TRBD1 or TRBD2 (6 bases each). Deletions cut 2 bases from V and 4 bases from J, with 15 bases between. This CDR3 is built from 15 residues. Germline V CDR1 and CDR2: SEHNR, FQNEAQ (reference sequence). For the CDR3, the DNA is TGTGCCAGCAGCTTACAGGGGACTTGGGGGTACGAGCAGTACTTC. Translating gives CASSLQGTWGYEQYF.

This clone was seen just once. The V and J genes are TRBV9 and TRBJ2-1; D gene unclear. CDR3 length: 14 residues. CDR1 is SGDLS and CDR2 is YYNGEE in the germline V gene. V was cut by 4 bases and J by 6 bases, with 14 bases left in between. CDR3 in DNA: TGTGCCAGCAGCTATGGGCCCGGCGGCAATGAGCAGTTCTTC. Protein: CASSYGPGGNEQFF.

The V call is TRBV7-2, the J call TRBJ2-2; TRBD2 is a possible D gene (6 bases). The CDR3 runs 13 residues. Germline values: CDR1 SGHTA, CDR2 FQGNSA. V dropped 7 bases and J dropped 6 bases, with 12 bases sitting between them. The CDR3 DNA reads as TGTGCCAGCACCCCCAGGAGGGCCGGGGAGCTGTTTTTT. Translating it yields CASTPRRAGELFF. The whole variable domain, remainder taken from reference TRBV7-2 and TRBJ2-2, is GAGVSQSPSNKVTEKGKDVELRCDPISGHTALYWYRQSLGQGLEFLIYFQGNSAPDKSGLPSDRFSAERTGGSVSTLTIQRTQQEDSAVYLCASTPRRAGELFFGEGSRLTVL.

This chain connects TRBV9 to TRBJ2-1; the match to TRBD2 covers 11 bases. V shed 4 bases and J 4 bases; nucleotides not matched to a gene: 4. CDR1 and CDR2 (germline): SGDLS, YYNGEE. The CDR3 is 15 amino acids. CDR3 coding DNA: TGTGCCAGCAGCCTAGCGGGAGGTATGTACAATGAGCAGTTCTTC. Translation: CASSLAGGMYNEQFF.

CDR3 loop: CSARETGFNEQYF. The CDR3 bases are TGCAGTGCTCGTGAGACAGGGTTCAACGAGCAGTACTTC. The chain links TRBV20-1 to TRBJ2-7, with 7 bases that match TRBD1. The germline V gene encodes CDR1 DFQATT and CDR2 SNEGSKA (reference sequence). Germline trimming cut 5 bases from V and 5 bases from J; bases unmatched to any gene: 9. The CDR3 is made up of 13 amino acids.

The chain combines TRBV12-1 with TRBJ1-2; TRBD1 is taken as the D call from the table, unchecked against the DNA. TRBV12-1 is recorded as a pseudogene. This CDR3 is built from 17 residues. CDR3 nucleotides: TGTGCCAGCAGCTTTGCATCCAGGGGCAAAGCTAACTATGGCTACACCTTC. Translated: CASSFASRGKANYGYTF.

This chain uses TRBV9 with TRBJ2-7; D not certain. V lost 0 bases, J lost 3 bases, and 13 bases lay in between. This CDR3 comprises 15 residues. Germline-derived CDR1 and CDR2 are SGDLS and YYNGEE. CDR3 sequence: CASSVGPDRDYEQYF. The CDR3, as DNA: TGTGCCAGCAGCGTAGGTCCGGACCGCGACTACGAGCAGTACTTC.

This clone has just one count. V is TRBV30 and J is TRBJ2-1, with 15 nucleotides matching TRBD2. The CDR3 covers 16 residues. CDR1 is GTSNPN and CDR2 is SVGIG in the germline V gene (reference sequence). The ends lost 8 bases at V and 4 bases at J; junction bases unmatched: 9. In DNA form, the CDR3 reads TGTGCCAAAGGACTAGCGGGAGGGGGGTTATACAATGAGCAGTTCTTC. Its protein product is CAKGLAGGGLYNEQFF.

This chain links TRBV28 with TRBJ1-5, with D tentatively TRBD1 (6 bases). The V gene's germline CDR1 is MDHEN and CDR2 SYDVKM. The CDR3 has 15 residues. Deletions cut 6 bases from V and 7 bases from J, with 19 bases between. The CDR3 reads CASSPDSARGQPQHF. CDR3 coding DNA: TGTGCCAGCAGCCCGGACAGCGCCCGCGGCCAGCCCCAGCATTTT.

V is TRBV3-1 (or the pseudogene TRBV3-2) and J is TRBJ1-1; perhaps TRBD1 as D (5 bases). The germline CDR1 and CDR2 sequences are LGHDT and YNNKEL (reference sequence). This CDR3 region has 12 residues. V lost 6 bases to trimming and J lost 5 bases, with 10 bases between them. The CDR3 bases are TGTGCCAGCAGAGGATGGGGGACTGAAGCTTTCTTT. This sequence encodes CASRGWGTEAFF.

The chain is built from TRBV5-1 and TRBJ2-1; 11 bases match TRBD2. Germline CDR1 is SGHRS and CDR2 is YFSETQ. This CDR3 comprises 15 residues. The trim removed 0 bases at V and 7 bases at J, leaving 3 bases unmatched. The CDR3 reads CASSLAASGRNEQFF. The CDR3 DNA reads TGCGCCAGCAGCTTGGCGGCTAGCGGGAGGAATGAGCAGTTCTTC.

This clone has only a few counts. The chain carries TRBV14 and TRBJ1-1; D gene ambiguous. The V end lost 3 bases, the J end lost 0 bases, and 2 bases lay between the germline ends. The CDR3 totals 12 residues. The germline V gene encodes CDR1 SGHDN and CDR2 FVKESK. Here the CDR3 reads CASSQMNTEAFF. CDR3 nucleotide sequence: TGTGCCAGCAGCCAGATGAACACTGAAGCTTTCTTT.

The rearrangement uses TRBV7-9 and TRBJ1-4; D remains unclear. V was cut by 1 base and J by 5 bases, with 11 bases left in between. Germline loops: CDR1 SEHNR, CDR2 FQNEAQ (reference sequence). The CDR3 is 15 amino acids. The CDR3 region has the DNA TGTGCCAGCAGCTTAGACGGACCGGCCAATGAAAAACTGTTTTTT. Translation gives CASSLDGPANEKLFF. Full variable domain (missing parts from reference TRBV7-9 and TRBJ1-4): DTGVSQNPRHKITKRGQNVTFRCDPISEHNRLYWYRQTLGQGPEFLTYFQNEAQLEKSRLLSDRFSAERPKGSFSTLEIQRTEQGDSAMYLCASSLDGPANEKLFFGSGTQLSVL.

The chain has TRBV19 and TRBJ1-3; possibly TRBD1 for D (5 bases). This CDR3 has 14 amino acids. V gave up 4 bases and J gave up 5 bases, with 12 bases separating them. Germline values: CDR1 LNHDA, CDR2 SQIVND (reference sequence). CDR3 sequence reads: CASSTGTRRNTIYF. The CDR3 DNA reads TGTGCCAGTAGTACAGGGACTCGTCGAAACACCATATATTTT.

V gene TRBV9 combines with J gene TRBJ2-7; a possible D gene is TRBD2 (5 bases). V was cut by 3 bases and J by 6 bases, with 40 bases left in between. The CDR3 consists of 22 residues. Germline V gene lookup returns CDR1 SGDLS and CDR2 YYNGEE. The chain's CDR3 is CASSAPLSAESLVLVSRLEQYF. CDR3 bases: TGTGCCAGCAGCGCTCCCCTGTCAGCGGAGTCTCTGGTCCTAGTTTCCCGGCTCGAGCAGTACTTC.

This clone came up once. The J gene is TRBJ1-2, the V gene TRBV19; TRBD1 aligns across 7 bases. CDR1 is LNHDA and CDR2 is SQIVND in the germline V gene (reference sequence). V shed 3 bases, J shed 8 bases, and the junction held 9 bases outside the gene matches. This CDR3 has 14 residues. The CDR3 bases are TGTGCCAGTAGTATCCAAAGGGGGCCGAGAGGCTACACCTTC. It encodes CASSIQRGPRGYTF. The full variable domain, with the rest looked up from reference TRBV19 and TRBJ1-2, is DGGITQSPKYLFRKEGQNVTLSCEQNLNHDAMYWYRQDPGQGLRLIYYSQIVNDFQKGDIAEGYSVSREKKESFPLTVTSAQKNPTAFYLCASSIQRGPRGYTFGSGTRLTVV.

This chain uses TRBV2 with TRBJ1-2, with TRBD1 as a possible D gene (6 bases). This CDR3 has 17 amino acids. CDR1 and CDR2 from the germline V gene are SNHLY and FYNNEI. Trimming cost V 6 bases and J 0 bases, with 20 bases left between them. CDR3 DNA: TGTGCCAGCAGGATGGACAGCCTACCGGGGTCTAACTATGGCTACACCTTC. This sequence encodes CASRMDSLPGSNYGYTF.

J is TRBJ1-5 and V is TRBV6-4; D uncertain. V lost 3 bases to trimming and J lost 9 bases, with 9 bases between them. The CDR3 covers 12 residues. Per germline, CDR1 MRHNA and CDR2 SNTAGT. As DNA, the CDR3 is TGTGCCAGCAGTGAACGTGGCTTGCCCCAGCATTTT. Translating it yields CASSERGLPQHF.

V and J are TRBV6-6 and TRBJ1-5; 10 bases are shared with TRBD1. Trimming removed 5 bases from V and 1 base from J; junction bases left unmatched: 5. This CDR3 contains 16 residues. Per the germline V gene, CDR1 is MNHNY and CDR2 is SVGAGI (reference sequence). CDR3 sequence: CASSHRTGGSNQPQHF. The CDR3 region has the DNA TGTGCCAGCAGTCACCGGACAGGGGGAAGCAATCAGCCCCAGCATTTT.